Below, 2 T cell receptor beta chains from the same sample are listed, as sequenced in a study of CD8 T cells in Susac syndrome. It was with random hexamers that about 0.45 to 1 ug RNA was reverse transcribed. TCRdb fed the immunoSEQ multiplex PCR reads into MiXCR, producing one record per CDR3 protein. The table lists roughly 190,000 distinct CDR3 sequences, over 90% of them singletons. Input material: CD8+ T cells from PBMCs. These receptors were obtained from a human donor with Susac syndrome.

This clonotype has only one observation. The chain has TRBV4-1 and TRBJ2-2; 10 nucleotides match TRBD2. This CDR3 region has 18 residues. CDR1 and CDR2 from the germline V gene are MGHRA and YSYEKL. J lost 3 bases, V lost 0 bases, and 7 bases had no gene match. CDR3 protein: CASSQDLTSGAYTGELFF. CDR3 DNA: TGCGCCAGCAGCCAAGATTTAACTAGCGGGGCGTACACCGGGGAGCTGTTTTTT.

This sequence joins TRBV5-1 and TRBJ1-2; D may be TRBD1 (6 bases). V lost 4 bases, J lost 0 bases, and 10 bases lay in between. This CDR3 has 14 residues. Germline V lookup: CDR1 SGHRS, CDR2 YFSETQ. The CDR3 DNA follows: TGCGCCAGCAGCACCAGGGGATCTAACTATGGCTACACCTTC. As protein: CASSTRGSNYGYTF.